Reported below is one TCR beta chain. This record comes from a study of blood T cell repertoires in COVID-19. Across the whole study: COVID-19 samples collected from the United States, Italy and Spain covered acute and convalescent phases. Nucleic acid was either cDNA or gDNA, and it came from T cells, B-cell-depleted T cells, or PBMCs.

In the authors' workflow: By means of reference gene primer amplification, nucleated cell counts were estimated. The data were produced by immunoSEQ multiplex PCR, yet TCRdb's version contains in-frame clones alone and is incomplete. From that table come the V and J calls and clone size; the DNA was used to work out D and trimming. Here the sample spans fewer than 300,000 clones, 70% to 90% being singletons. The sequencing input was peripheral blood. The sequence was collected from a woman in her 70s with active or convalescent COVID-19.

The chain's CDR3 is CASSFSAGNLLNYGYTF. The CDR3 DNA sequence: TGTGCCAGCAGCTTCTCGGCAGGGAACCTCCTTAACTATGGCTACACCTTC. The chain uses TRBV9 and TRBJ1-2; D is possibly TRBD1 (5 bases). This CDR3 has 17 amino acids. Trimming shortened V by 4 bases and J by 1 base, and 20 bases separated the two germline ends. The germline gives CDR1 SGDLS, CDR2 YYNGEE.